Described below is a single T cell receptor (beta chain) sequence and its context. The data are from a study of cytomegalovirus exposure and HLA in healthy donors. Germline CDR1 and CDR2: MDHEN and SYDVKM. V shed 2 bases and J 5 bases; nucleotides not matched to a gene: 7. CDR3 length: 16 amino acids. Assay: immunoSEQ multiplex PCR; the TCRdb copy retains only in-frame clones and omits some. The data show about 260,000 clones, roughly 88% seen once. The material sequenced was PBMCs. The V call is TRBV28, the J call TRBJ2-5; 11 nucleotides agree with TRBD2. This clonotype was obtained from a woman in her twenties or thirties in good health and CMV-seronegative. CDR3 in amino acids: CASSLPIAGGRETQYF. DNA for the CDR3: TGTGCCAGCAGTTTACCAATAGCGGGAGGGCGGGAGACCCAGTACTTC. The complete variable domain, with remaining parts taken from reference TRBV28 and TRBJ2-5, reads DVKVTQSSRYLVKRTGEKVFLECVQDMDHENMFWYRQDPGLGLRLIYFSYDVKMKEKGDIPEGYSVSREKKERFSLILESASTNQTSMYLCASSLPIAGGRETQYFGPGTRLLVL.